Below are 18 T cell receptor beta chains sequenced from a single sample in a study of control samples from healthy donors and cancer patients. TCRdb keeps only in-frame clones here, not all; method: immunoSEQ multiplex PCR. The table includes more than 45,000 clones, approximately 90% detected once. Material: PBMCs. The receptors shown here come from a man aged 25 to 40 with colorectal cancer.

V usage is TRBV2 and J usage is TRBJ1-1, with D hard to call. This CDR3 has 12 amino acids. CDR1 SNHLY and CDR2 FYNNEI come from the germline V gene. V was shortened by 10 bases and J by 11 bases, with 20 bases between the two germline ends. As DNA, the CDR3 is TGTGCCACCCGGAGTGATTTAGGCCCGGCTTTCTTT. It is translated as CATRSDLGPAFF.

The chain combines TRBV19 with TRBJ1-1; D may be TRBD1 (6 bases). Germline loops: CDR1 LNHDA, CDR2 SQIVND (reference sequence). CDR3 length: 14 residues. V dropped 6 bases and J dropped 3 bases, with 14 bases sitting between them. The CDR3 nucleotides are TGTGCCAGTAGAAGGGGGGCATACGACACTGAAGCTTTCTTT. It encodes CASRRGAYDTEAFF. The variable domain in full, with the rest retrieved from reference TRBV19 and TRBJ1-1, is DGGITQSPKYLFRKEGQNVTLSCEQNLNHDAMYWYRQDPGQGLRLIYYSQIVNDFQKGDIAEGYSVSREKKESFPLTVTSAQKNPTAFYLCASRRGAYDTEAFFGQGTRLTVV.

The chain combines TRBV18 with TRBJ2-7; 7 nucleotides align to TRBD2. There are 14 residues in the CDR3. The germline gives CDR1 KGHSH, CDR2 LQKENI. Losses at the gene ends were 4 bases for V and 2 bases for J; bases not matched to a gene: 5. CDR3 sequence reads: CASSRREGPYEQYF. The DNA for the CDR3 is TGTGCCAGCTCACGTAGGGAGGGCCCCTACGAGCAGTACTTC.

The sample holds one count of this clone. The rearrangement joins TRBV3-1 (or the pseudogene TRBV3-2) to TRBJ2-3; either TRBD1 or TRBD2 may supply D (5 bases each). With 4 bases removed from V and 9 bases from J, the gap between germline ends came to 23 bases. Germline V gene data show CDR1 as LGHDT and CDR2 as YNNKEL (reference sequence). There are 16 residues in the CDR3. The CDR3 bases are TGTGCCAGCAGCCCCCCCGGGCTCGGTAGAGGGGCCACGCAGTATTTT. Its protein product is CASSPPGLGRGATQYF.

The chain carries TRBV27 and TRBJ2-2; perhaps TRBD2 as D (5 bases). V was clipped by 2 bases and J by 3 bases, with 10 bases between them. Germline CDR1 MNHEY, CDR2 SMNVEV (reference sequence). The CDR3 extends over 15 amino acids. The CDR3 region is CASSLTWRDTGELFF. DNA for the CDR3: TGTGCCAGCAGTTTAACGTGGCGGGACACCGGGGAGCTGTTTTTT.

V is TRBV11-2 and J is TRBJ2-5; D unclear. Trimming removed 1 base at V and 1 base at J, with 4 bases between. Germline V gives CDR1 SGHAT, CDR2 FQNNGV. This CDR3 spans 13 amino acids. The DNA of the CDR3 is TGTGCCAGCAGCTTAGGCGCCCAAGAGACCCAGTACTTC. Its protein product is CASSLGAQETQYF.

The chain couples TRBV7-9 to TRBJ1-1; 9 nucleotides agree with TRBD1. CDR3 size: 16 residues. The germline V gene has CDR1 SEHNR and CDR2 FQNEAQ (reference sequence). V shed 4 bases and J 7 bases; nucleotides not matched to a gene: 13. CDR3 in amino acids: CASSSTPGTGKIEAFF. The CDR3, as DNA: TGTGCCAGCAGCTCCACTCCCGGGACAGGGAAGATTGAAGCTTTCTTT.

This chain links TRBV27 with TRBJ2-7, with 8 bases lining up with TRBD1. Looked up from germline, CDR1 is MNHEY and CDR2 is SMNVEV (reference sequence). Losses at the gene ends were 4 bases for V and 2 bases for J; bases not matched to a gene: 7. This CDR3 has 15 residues. This chain's CDR3 is CASSSYRQGTYEQYV. DNA for the CDR3: TGTGCCAGCAGTTCGTACCGACAGGGGACCTACGAGCAGTACGTC.

V is TRBV5-1 and J is TRBJ2-2; TRBD1 aligns across 9 bases. Germline loops: CDR1 SGHRS, CDR2 YFSETQ. The V segment lost 6 bases and the J segment 0 bases; nucleotides outside the gene matches: 9. The CDR3 loop spans 17 amino acids. The CDR3 loop is CASTWLGTGPNTGELFF. CDR3 sequence (DNA): TGCGCCAGCACCTGGTTGGGGACAGGGCCGAACACCGGGGAGCTGTTTTTT. Together with reference TRBV5-1 and TRBJ2-2, the CDR3 gives the full variable domain: KAGVTQTPRYLIKTRGQQVTLSCSPISGHRSVSWYQQTPGQGLQFLFEYFSETQRNKGNFPGRFSGRQFSNSRSEMNVSTLELGDSALYLCASTWLGTGPNTGELFFGEGSRLTVL.

The chain recombines TRBV18 with TRBJ1-2; D might be TRBD1 (5 bases). Germline V lookup: CDR1 KGHSH, CDR2 LQKENI. This CDR3 comprises 16 residues. V was trimmed by 0 bases and J by 6 bases, leaving 17 bases between them. CDR3 nucleotides: TGTGCCAGCTCACCACCGTCTGGGGCCGGGAGGGATGGCTACACCTTC. Its translation is CASSPPSGAGRDGYTF.

The CDR3 DNA follows: TGTGCCAGCAGCCGACGGGACACCCACACCGGGGAGCTGTTTTTT. As protein: CASSRRDTHTGELFF. The genes are TRBV3-1 (or the pseudogene TRBV3-2) and TRBJ2-2, with a tentative D call TRBD1 (6 bases). V was clipped by 4 bases and J by 3 bases, with 12 bases between them. The germline V gene encodes CDR1 LGHDT and CDR2 YNNKEL (reference sequence). The CDR3 has 15 amino acids.

The chain is built from TRBV5-4 and TRBJ2-3; TRBD2 matches 15 bases. The CDR3 runs 19 residues. Germline V gives CDR1 SGHNT, CDR2 YYREEE (reference sequence). V lost 2 bases and J lost 0; bases outside the gene matches: 7. The CDR3 DNA follows: TGTGCCAGCAGCTTACCGGGACTAGCGGGGGGAGCTAGCACAGATACGCAGTATTTT. It yields the protein CASSLPGLAGGASTDTQYF.

The chain joins TRBV6-2 or TRBV6-3 to TRBJ2-7, with D possibly called TRBD1 or TRBD2 (6 bases each). The CDR3 has 17 residues. V lost 3 bases and J 0 bases, leaving 18 bases between the germline ends. CDR1 and CDR2 from the germline V gene are MNHEY and SVGEGT. The CDR3, as DNA: TGTGCCAGCAGTTATTCACGGGGGCGAAAAGACTCCTACGAGCAGTACTTC. Protein: CASSYSRGRKDSYEQYF.

The V and J genes are TRBV24-1 and TRBJ2-1; D not resolved. CDR1 KGHDR and CDR2 SFDVKD come from the germline V gene. The CDR3 consists of 13 residues. V lost 7 bases, J lost 6 bases, and 12 bases lay in between. CDR3 in DNA: TGTGCCACCAGCGACTGGAACGGCAATGAGCAGTTCTTC. Encoded protein: CATSDWNGNEQFF.

The chain couples TRBV5-8 to TRBJ1-5; 7 nucleotides align to TRBD1. In germline, CDR1 is SGHTS, CDR2 YDEGEE. This CDR3 contains 15 residues. V gave up 1 base and J gave up 3 bases; unmatched junction bases: 4. The CDR3 spells CASSLLTGVNQPQHF. As DNA, the CDR3 is TGTGCCAGCAGCTTGCTTACAGGGGTCAATCAGCCCCAGCATTTT.

The chain is built from TRBV2 and TRBJ1-1; 7 nucleotides line up with TRBD1. V was pared by 5 bases and J by 5 bases, with 2 bases of the junction left unmatched. CDR1 is SNHLY and CDR2 is FYNNEI in the germline V gene. This CDR3 region has 12 residues. The DNA of the CDR3 is TGTGCCAGCAGTTTACAGGGGACTGAAGCTTTCTTT. It encodes CASSLQGTEAFF. The whole variable domain, remainder taken from reference TRBV2 and TRBJ1-1, is EPEVTQTPSHQVTQMGQEVILRCVPISNHLYFYWYRQILGQKVEFLVSFYNNEISEKSEIFDDQFSVERPDGSNFTLKIRSTKLEDSAMYFCASSLQGTEAFFGQGTRLTVV.

The table lists this clone with a count of one. This chain links TRBV5-8 with TRBJ1-2; the D gene is possibly TRBD1 (6 bases). There are 16 residues in the CDR3. The ends were cut back, 0 bases at V and 7 bases at J, with 19 bases in the middle. Germline V gene data show CDR1 as SGHTS and CDR2 as YDEGEE. CDR3 in DNA: TGTGCCAGCAGCTTGGCTCGTACAGGGTACAGTAGTGGCTACACCTTC. Translating it yields CASSLARTGYSSGYTF.

This clone was detected only once. At one end, the junction sequence differs from germline, possibly due to a read error. This rearrangement joins TRBV7-7 to TRBJ2-7; 11 nucleotides align to TRBD1. The V gene's germline CDR1 is SSHAT and CDR2 FNYEAQ (reference sequence). The CDR3 sequence is 15 residues long. The DNA for the CDR3 is TGTGCTAGCAGCCTCGGACAGGGGGCTACCTACGAGCAGTACTTC. Its translation: CASSLGQGATYEQYF.